This is a list of T cell receptor beta chains from one sample in a study of siplizumab effects on memory and regulatory T cells. The method was immunoSEQ multiplex PCR; TCRdb's version includes in-frame clones alone and lacks a portion of them. The table records around 100,000 clones, around 94% of them present only once. Sequencing was done on a sample of Tregs sorted from blood. The receptors stem from a human donor in good health. Both conserved end residues are part of each CDR3. The D gene is left open where the match is weak. Clone size, where shown, is once, few, many, or a class for clones that have expanded.

>NA|TRBJ2-3|NA|TRBV10-2
CASSEILSPSTDTQYF
TGCGCCAGCAGTGAGATCCTAAGTCCTAGCACAGATACGCAGTATTTT
>NA|TRBJ2-2|NA|TRBV5-4
CASSYNTGELFF
TGTGCCAGCAGCTACAACACCGGGGAGCTGTTTTTT
>TRBD2|TRBJ2-7|once|TRBV19
CASSIQRESHEQYF
TGTGCCAGTAGTATCCAGCGGGAGTCCCACGAGCAGTACTTC
>NA|TRBJ1-1|NA|TRBV28
CASMGHMNTEAFF
TGTGCCAGCATGGGACACATGAACACTGAAGCTTTCTTT
>TRBD2|TRBJ2-7|NA|TRBV7-2
CASSLGGVWLAGAEQYF
TGTGCCAGCAGCTTAGGAGGCGTTTGGCTAGCGGGAGCCGAGCAGTACTTC
>TRBD1|TRBJ2-7|once|TRBV7-9
CASSPRGQGGYEQYF
TGTGCCAGCAGCCCCCGCGGACAGGGTGGCTACGAGCAGTACTTC
>TRBD2|TRBJ2-7|NA|TRBV9
CASSVGLAGPSYEQYF
TGTGCCAGCAGCGTAGGACTAGCGGGGCCCTCCTACGAGCAGTACTTC
>TRBD1|TRBJ1-4|NA|TRBV28
CASSGTANEKLFF
TGTGCCAGTTCGGGGACAGCAAATGAAAAACTGTTTTTT
>NA|TRBJ2-7|NA|TRBV21-1
CASSTTLLTGVDEQYF
TGTGCCAGCAGCACTACCCTTCTGACAGGGGTCGACGAGCAGTACTTC
>NA|TRBJ2-3|NA|TRBV11-2
CASSFFSDTQYF
TGTGCCAGCAGCTTTTTCTCAGATACGCAGTATTTT
>TRBD2|TRBJ2-1|NA|TRBV13
CASSRGLAGFGYNEQFF
TGTGCCAGCAGCCGGGGACTAGCGGGATTTGGCTACAATGAGCAGTTCTTC
>NA|TRBJ1-2|many|TRBV18
CASSPNGQNGYTF
TGTGCCAGCTCACCAAACGGACAGAATGGCTACACCTTC
>TRBD2|TRBJ2-1|NA|TRBV7-2
CASSLTSGTTHNEQFF
TGTGCCAGCAGCTTAACGTCCGGGACTACCCACAATGAGCAGTTCTTC
>NA|TRBJ2-3|NA|TRBV6-5
CASTFQGTDTQYF
TGTGCCAGCACGTTCCAGGGGACAGATACGCAGTATTTT
>NA|TRBJ1-1|NA|TRBV6-5
CASSRVALTSQAFF
TGTGCCAGCAGCAGGGTCGCCCTAACATCCCAAGCTTTCTTT
>TRBD2|TRBJ2-7|NA|TRBV19
CASSIHSGRTYEQYF
TGTGCCAGTAGTATACATAGCGGGAGGACCTACGAGCAGTACTTC
>NA|TRBJ1-1|NA|TRBV10-1
CASSDPEAFF
TGCGCCAGCAGTGACCCTGAAGCTTTCTTT
>TRBD2|TRBJ2-6|NA|TRBV5-1
CASSLVSGLAGTGANVLTF
TGCGCCAGCAGCTTGGTCTCAGGACTAGCGGGAACTGGGGCCAACGTCCTGACTTTC
>NA|TRBJ1-2|NA|TRBV29-1
CSVEGRNYGYTF
TGCAGCGTTGAGGGCAGGAACTATGGCTACACCTTC
>TRBD1|TRBJ2-5|NA|TRBV5-4
CASSLKGQPQTAPNF
TGTGCCAGCAGCTTAAAGGGACAGCCCCAAACGGCACCAAACTTC
>TRBD1|TRBJ1-2|NA|TRBV7-6
CASSSKQGRGYDGYTF
TGTGCCAGCAGCTCAAAACAGGGGAGGGGCTATGATGGCTACACCTTC
>NA|TRBJ1-2|NA|TRBV27
CASSPSYSSLTYYGYTF
TGTGCCAGCAGTCCGTCCTACAGCTCACTGACGTACTATGGCTACACCTTC
>NA|TRBJ2-2|NA|TRBV5-1
CASNWGANTGELFF
TGCGCCAGCAACTGGGGCGCGAACACCGGGGAGCTGTTTTTT
>TRBD2|TRBJ2-1|NA|TRBV7-3
CASSSTSAKAYNEQFF
TGTGCCAGCAGCAGTACTAGCGCCAAGGCCTACAATGAGCAGTTCTTC
>NA|TRBJ2-2|NA|TRBV5-1
CASSLVALTGELFF
TGCGCCAGCAGCTTGGTGGCTCTCACCGGGGAGCTGTTTTTT
>NA|TRBJ1-1|NA|TRBV19
CASSITLDTEAFF
TGTGCCAGTAGTATCACCCTTGACACTGAAGCTTTCTTT
>NA|TRBJ2-7|NA|TRBV25-1
CASSKPNYEQYF
TGTGCCAGCAGTAAACCTAACTACGAGCAGTACTTC
>NA|TRBJ1-3|NA|TRBV5-6
CASSPRRRISGNTIYF
TGTGCCAGCAGCCCCAGGAGACGGATCTCTGGAAACACCATATATTTT
>NA|TRBJ2-1|NA|TRBV11-3
CASSLVGGAVYNEQFF
TGTGCCAGCAGCTTAGTAGGTGGAGCGGTCTACAATGAGCAGTTCTTC
>NA|TRBJ1-5|NA|TRBV7-9
CASSLAGRNQPQHF
TGTGCCAGCAGCTTAGCTGGCCGGAATCAGCCCCAGCATTTT
>NA|TRBJ1-2|NA|TRBV18
CASSPPTLGRGHGYTF
TGTGCCAGCTCACCGCCTACATTGGGCAGGGGCCATGGCTACACCTTC